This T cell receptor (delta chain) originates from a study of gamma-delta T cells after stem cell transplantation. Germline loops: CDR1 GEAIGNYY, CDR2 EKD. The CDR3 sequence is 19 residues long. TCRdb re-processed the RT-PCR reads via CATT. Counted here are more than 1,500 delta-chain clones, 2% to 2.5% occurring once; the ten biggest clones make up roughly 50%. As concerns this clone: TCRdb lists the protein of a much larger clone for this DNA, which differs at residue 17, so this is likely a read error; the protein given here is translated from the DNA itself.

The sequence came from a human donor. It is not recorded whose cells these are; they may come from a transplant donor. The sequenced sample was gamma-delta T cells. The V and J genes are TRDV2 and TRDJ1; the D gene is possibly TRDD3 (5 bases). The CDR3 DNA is TGTGCCTGTGACACTATTTCCCTTTCAACTGGACCATACATCGATAAACCCATCTTT. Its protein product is CACDTISLSTGPYIDKPIF.